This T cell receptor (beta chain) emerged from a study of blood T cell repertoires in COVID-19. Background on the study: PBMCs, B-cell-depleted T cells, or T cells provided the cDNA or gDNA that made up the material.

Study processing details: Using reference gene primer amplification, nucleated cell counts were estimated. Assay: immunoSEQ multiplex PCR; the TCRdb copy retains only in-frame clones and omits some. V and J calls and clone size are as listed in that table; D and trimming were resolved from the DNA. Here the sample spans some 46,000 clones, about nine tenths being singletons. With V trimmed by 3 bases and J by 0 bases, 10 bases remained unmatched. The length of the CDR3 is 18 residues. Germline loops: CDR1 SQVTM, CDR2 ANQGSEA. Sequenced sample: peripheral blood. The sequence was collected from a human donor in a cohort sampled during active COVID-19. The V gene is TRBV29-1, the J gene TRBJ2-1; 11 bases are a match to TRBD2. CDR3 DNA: TGCAGCGTTGAGGGACTAGCGGAGAGGGAGAGCTCCTACAATGAGCAGTTCTTC. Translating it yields CSVEGLAERESSYNEQFF.